A single sample is the source of the 20 T cell receptor beta chains below, sequenced in a study of shared clonotypes between healthy human individuals. Profiled with immunoSEQ multiplex PCR; TCRdb holds only in-frame clones, not every one. The sample includes 2,500,000 or so clones, 80% to 95% of them seen just once. The sequenced sample was naive CD4+ T cells from PBMCs. Specified subset: CD45RA+ positively selected. The receptors stem from a man younger than 30 in good health. Some clones in this sample may be carry-over from other donors' samples.

The rearrangement uses TRBV6-5 and TRBJ2-1; TRBD1 is a possible D gene (5 bases). The CDR3 covers 15 residues. The V end was cut by 6 bases, the J end by 0 bases, with 12 bases between. Germline-derived CDR1 and CDR2 are MNHEY and SVGAGI. Here the CDR3 reads CASRLQASSYNEQFF. CDR3 nucleotides: TGTGCCAGCAGGCTACAGGCCTCCTCCTACAATGAGCAGTTCTTC.

This clone was observed once. This chain joins TRBV6-5 and TRBJ2-3; TRBD2 aligns across 11 bases. The CDR3 is 16 amino acids. Germline V gene data show CDR1 as MNHEY and CDR2 as SVGAGI. V was pared by 2 bases and J by 2 bases, with 3 bases of the junction left unmatched. The DNA of the CDR3 is TGTGCCAGCAGTTACGGGACTAGCGGAACCACAGATACGCAGTATTTT. Protein sequence: CASSYGTSGTTDTQYF.

This clone was seen a single time. This specimen includes other DNA sequences encoding the same CDR3. V usage is TRBV9 and J usage is TRBJ1-1; 7 nucleotides agree with TRBD1. The germline CDR1 and CDR2 sequences are SGDLS and YYNGEE. V gave up 2 bases and J gave up 0 bases; unmatched junction bases: 1. The CDR3 has 14 residues. The CDR3 loop is CASSVTGVNTEAFF. CDR3 DNA: TGTGCCAGCAGCGTTACAGGGGTGAACACTGAAGCTTTCTTT. The whole variable domain, remainder taken from reference TRBV9 and TRBJ1-1, is DSGVTQTPKHLITATGQRVTLRCSPRSGDLSVYWYQQSLDQGLQFLIQYYNGEERAKGNILERFSAQQFPDLHSELNLSSLELGDSALYFCASSVTGVNTEAFFGQGTRLTVV.

The chain is built from TRBV18 and TRBJ1-4; TRBD1 is a possible D gene (6 bases). CDR1 and CDR2 from the germline V gene are KGHSH and LQKENI. This CDR3 contains 14 residues. V shed 3 bases and J shed 11 bases, with 16 bases lying between them. The DNA of the CDR3 is TGTGCCAGCTCACCGCTCAGGGGTGAGGGGAAACTGTTTTTT. Translating gives CASSPLRGEGKLFF.

The J gene is TRBJ2-2, the V gene TRBV28; TRBD2 aligns across 9 bases. Germline loops: CDR1 MDHEN, CDR2 SYDVKM. The CDR3 is made up of 16 amino acids. The CDR3 sequence is CASIDSGRGRTGELFF. CDR3 bases: TGTGCTTCTATAGATAGCGGGAGAGGGAGGACCGGGGAGCTGTTTTTT.

The V call is TRBV4-1, the J call TRBJ1-1; 7 positions agree with TRBD1. The germline V gene encodes CDR1 MGHRA and CDR2 YSYEKL. V lost 4 bases to trimming and J lost 1 base; unmatched junction nucleotides: 6. There are 15 residues in the CDR3. CDR3 coding DNA: TGCGCCAGCAGCCGACAGGGACGTTGGAACACTGAAGCTTTCTTT. Protein: CASSRQGRWNTEAFF.

This clone was detected once. The V and J genes are TRBV6-1 and TRBJ2-7; the D gene is possibly TRBD1 (5 bases). The germline CDR1 and CDR2 sequences are MNHNS and SASEGT. The CDR3 runs to 14 residues. With 6 bases removed from V and 2 bases from J, the gap between germline ends came to 14 bases. The CDR3 here is CASSLDRLTYEQYF. The CDR3 DNA reads TGTGCCAGCAGCCTAGACAGACTTACCTACGAGCAGTACTTC.

The chain's CDR3 is CASSGRTSGRGGGQETQYF. For the CDR3, the DNA is TGTGCCAGCAGTGGTCGGACTAGCGGGAGGGGTGGGGGCCAAGAGACCCAGTACTTC. This chain links TRBV27 with TRBJ2-5, with 15 bases lining up with TRBD2. V shed 5 bases and J 1 base; nucleotides not matched to a gene: 11. The CDR3 sequence is 19 residues long. Germline V gene data show CDR1 as MNHEY and CDR2 as SMNVEV (reference sequence).

The rearrangement links TRBV5-1 to TRBJ2-5; D gene unclear. Trimming left V 1 base short and J 5 bases short, with 15 bases between. Germline V gene sequence: CDR1 SGHRS, CDR2 YFSETQ. This CDR3 contains 15 residues. As DNA, the CDR3 is TGCGCCAGCAGCTTGTTATTGGACCCTGGGGAGACCCAGTACTTC. It is translated as CASSLLLDPGETQYF. Variable domain in full (rest from reference TRBV5-1 and TRBJ2-5): KAGVTQTPRYLIKTRGQQVTLSCSPISGHRSVSWYQQTPGQGLQFLFEYFSETQRNKGNFPGRFSGRQFSNSRSEMNVSTLELGDSALYLCASSLLLDPGETQYFGPGTRLLVL.

The chain has TRBV28 and TRBJ2-4; D remains ambiguous. The CDR3 sequence is 16 residues long. V lost 5 bases and J lost 0, with 14 bases in between. Germline loops: CDR1 MDHEN, CDR2 SYDVKM. For the CDR3, the DNA is TGTGCCAGCAGTCCCCGGGCCTTGAAAGCCAAAAACATTCAGTACTTC. Translation: CASSPRALKAKNIQYF.

The chain carries TRBV7-9 and TRBJ1-1, with a weak D call TRBD1 (5 bases). Trimming pared 5 bases from V and 1 base from J, leaving 11 bases between. Germline values: CDR1 SEHNR, CDR2 FQNEAQ (reference sequence). The CDR3 consists of 14 residues. CDR3 amino acids: CASSKQTENTEAFF. In nucleotides, the CDR3 is TGTGCCAGCAGCAAACAGACAGAGAACACTGAAGCTTTCTTT.

About this clone: The same CDR3 is also encoded by other DNA sequences in this sample. The rearrangement links TRBV18 to TRBJ2-5; D is unresolved. The CDR3 is 11 amino acids. Germline CDR1 KGHSH, CDR2 LQKENI. V was cut by 3 bases and J by 5 bases, with 4 bases left in between. The CDR3 sequence: CASSPSETQYF. CDR3 DNA: TGTGCCAGCTCACCTAGTGAGACCCAGTACTTC.

The gene calls are TRBV5-5 and TRBJ2-2, with no clear D. Trimming stripped 0 bases from V and 6 bases from J, with 3 bases between. Germline CDR1 and CDR2: SGHKS and YYEKEE (reference sequence). The CDR3 runs to 12 residues. The CDR3 DNA reads TGTGCCAGCAGCTTGGAACCCGGGGAGCTGTTTTTT. Translation: CASSLEPGELFF.

V is TRBV5-1 and J is TRBJ2-1, with TRBD2 matching 8 bases. V was clipped by 2 bases and J by 5 bases; unmatched bases: 3. The CDR3 covers 14 residues. CDR1 SGHRS and CDR2 YFSETQ come from the germline V gene. The CDR3 reads CASSFSGAHNEQFF. CDR3 DNA: TGCGCCAGCAGCTTTAGCGGGGCCCACAATGAGCAGTTCTTC.

V is TRBV28 and J is TRBJ1-2; 8 nucleotides line up with TRBD1. The CDR3 totals 13 residues. CDR1 MDHEN and CDR2 SYDVKM come from the germline V gene. Germline trimming cut 6 bases from V and 6 bases from J; bases unmatched to any gene: 6. The CDR3 DNA follows: TGTGCCAGCAGACAGGGGGTCCACGATGGCTACACCTTC. This sequence encodes CASRQGVHDGYTF.

The chain combines TRBV7-4 with TRBJ1-1; 7 bases align to TRBD1. Germline assignment: CDR1 SGHVT and CDR2 SQSDAQ. The CDR3 runs 15 residues. The V and J ends lost 6 bases and 5 bases, in that order; junction bases with no gene match: 12. For the CDR3, the DNA is TGTGCCAGCAGTCAATACAGGGGAGGAGAAACTGAAGCTTTCTTT. Translation: CASSQYRGGETEAFF. The variable domain in full, completed from reference TRBV7-4 and TRBJ1-1, reads GAGVSQSPRYKVAKRGRDVALRCDSISGHVTLYWYRQTLGQGSEVLTYSQSDAQRDKSGRPSGRFSAERPERSVSTLKIQRTEQGDSAVYLCASSQYRGGETEAFFGQGTRLTVV.

Written as DNA, the CDR3 is TGTGCCAGCAGCGCCGGACAGGGGGCAGCTTCTAACTATGGCTACACCTTC. Its translation: CASSAGQGAASNYGYTF. The chain joins TRBV7-8 to TRBJ1-2; 11 bases agree with TRBD1. Looked up from germline, CDR1 is SGHVS and CDR2 is FQNEAQ. J gave up 0 bases and V 5 bases, and 8 bases lay outside the gene matches. The CDR3 is 17 amino acids.

This chain links TRBV27 with TRBJ2-5; maybe TRBD2 (6 bases). Trimming removed 6 bases from V and 5 bases from J, with 19 bases in between. The CDR3 is 15 amino acids. The germline CDR1 and CDR2 sequences are MNHEY and SMNVEV (reference sequence). The CDR3 sequence: CASSNRFGGSETQYF. CDR3 in DNA: TGTGCCAGCAGCAACCGGTTCGGGGGAAGTGAGACCCAGTACTTC.

The chain uses TRBV7-3 and TRBJ1-1, with D uncertain. CDR1 is SGHTA and CDR2 is FQGTGA in the germline V gene. V shed 5 bases and J shed 1 base, with 11 bases lying between them. This CDR3 has 14 residues. In DNA form, the CDR3 reads TGTGCCAGCAGCCCATCCGGGCCGAACACTGAAGCTTTCTTT. Amino acid sequence: CASSPSGPNTEAFF.

This clone was found once. This chain joins TRBV2 and TRBJ2-3, with 10 positions matching TRBD2. The CDR3 is made up of 14 amino acids. Germline assignment: CDR1 SNHLY and CDR2 FYNNEI. The CDR3 is CATKREGGTDTQYF. For the CDR3, the DNA is TGTGCGACCAAGCGGGAGGGAGGCACAGATACGCAGTATTTT.